Sequencing of this T cell receptor (beta chain) was carried out in a study of T cell responses to AZD1222 COVID-19 vaccine. Whole-study context: Both about-4-week and about-12-week second-dose recipients were combined.

Findings and caveats of the study: Nearly half of the spike-specific TCRs reportedly recognize variant regions that carry no mutations. Spike-specific TCR breadth and depth rose after two AZD1222 doses. The sample set comprised mostly white British donors with more females, and clonal diversity was possibly underestimated.

This CDR3 comprises 13 residues. Trimming left V 2 bases short and J 6 bases short, with 8 bases between. The V gene's germline CDR1 is LNHDA and CDR2 SQIVND (reference sequence). Details on this clone: What it recognizes is unknown.

Generated by immunoSEQ multiplex PCR, the TCRdb table keeps only in-frame clones and is missing some. Among 65,000 to 100,000 clones listed, 80% were seen once. The sequencing used peripheral blood, collected on day 0 of AZD1222 vaccination. The receptor was derived from an adult in good health. This chain joins TRBV19 and TRBJ1-5; D unresolved. The CDR3 loop is CASSILDPQPQHF. In DNA, the CDR3 is TGTGCCAGTAGTATATTGGATCCTCAGCCCCAGCATTTT.